This T cell receptor beta chain was obtained from a study of blood T cell repertoires in COVID-19. The CDR3 covers 13 residues. Trimming cost V 4 bases and J 8 bases, with 13 bases left between them. Clones were read by immunoSEQ multiplex PCR, and TCRdb kept only the in-frame ones, dropping some. The top ten hold about 6% of the sample, which has approximately 260,000 clones, approximately 86% seen once. V gene TRBV5-3 combines with J gene TRBJ1-5; the D is unclear. Being an ORF, TRBV5-3 has a function that is uncertain. The material sequenced was PBMCs or T cells enriched from blood (not recorded which). This sequence originates from a young woman with acute COVID-19. CDR3 sequence (DNA): TGTGCCAGAAGCCCGCGGGGTCTGGAGCCCCAGCATTTT. Amino acid sequence: CARSPRGLEPQHF.